This entry lists 2 T cell receptor beta chains sequenced from one sample in a study of blood T cells in healthy people across ages. It was with a sample-barcoded 5' primer and a J-beta primer mix that a second PCR of about 7 to 12 cycles was run. MiXCR, run by TCRdb on the 5' RACE reads, gives a single entry per CDR3 protein. The sample contains 1.5 million to 2 million distinct CDR3 sequences, approximately 40% of which appear only once. Specimen: blood. Receptor source: a human donor in good health.

As concerns this clonotype: The junction does not match germline at one end; this may be a read error. The chain combines TRBV12-3 or TRBV12-4 with TRBJ2-4; no reliable D call. Near its end, the DNA agrees better with TRBJ2-7, so the J call may be wrong. This CDR3 spans 11 amino acids. CDR3 nucleotides: TGCGCCAGCAGTTTAGAATTCGAGCAGTACTTC. Its protein is CASSLEFEQYF.

The rearrangement uses TRBV7-9 and TRBJ1-1, with no clear D. The germline V gene encodes CDR1 SEHNR and CDR2 FQNEAQ (reference sequence). V was pared by 3 bases and J by 7 bases, with 9 bases between. The CDR3 spans 12 residues. The CDR3 loop reads CASSFTGSEAFF. The CDR3 region has the DNA TGTGCCAGCAGCTTTACTGGCAGTGAAGCTTTCTTT.